This entry describes one T cell receptor (beta chain). These data are taken from a study of blood T cell repertoires in COVID-19. Study context: COVID-19 samples from acute and convalescent phases originated in the United States, Italy and Spain. Sample material is recorded as cDNA or gDNA derived from T cells, B-cell-depleted T cells, or PBMCs.

Original data processing: Quantification of nucleated cells was approximated via reference gene primer amplification. Generated by immunoSEQ multiplex PCR, the TCRdb table keeps only in-frame clones and is missing some. V, J and clone size reflect that table, while D and trimming were determined from the DNA. The table records hundreds of thousands of clones, roughly 86% of them present only once. Trimming left V 5 bases short and J 0 bases short, with 16 bases between. CDR3 length: 15 residues. Germline CDR1 GTSNPN, CDR2 SVGIG (reference sequence). This sequence joins TRBV30 and TRBJ1-1, with D maybe TRBD1 (5 bases). The receptor's source is a human donor in a cohort sampled during active COVID-19. Sequencing was performed on peripheral blood. The CDR3 DNA is TGTGCCTGGGCCCGGGGGATGGGCATGAACACTGAAGCTTTCTTT. Encoded protein: CAWARGMGMNTEAFF.